The sample holds a few counts of the clone carrying this T cell receptor beta chain. No antigen is known for it. These data come from a study of beta chain features in type 1 diabetes. Overall study findings and caveats: PCR might show a preference for shorter templates, equally across patients and controls. Patients with Type 1 diabetes showed moderately but significantly shorter TCRB CDR3s in all four CD4+ subsets.

The ends were cut back, 8 bases at V and 1 base at J, with 18 bases in the middle. Germline CDR1 is SEHNR and CDR2 is FQNEAQ (reference sequence). This CDR3 has 15 residues. Sorting of CD4+ naive, central memory, regulatory and stem cell-like memory cells was performed via CD45RO/CCR7/CD25/CD127/CD95/CD27. Of the isolated RNA, all was reverse transcribed, and so the sequenced material was expressed TCRB transcripts. The data were produced by immunoSEQ multiplex PCR, yet TCRdb's version contains in-frame clones alone and is incomplete. The repertoire holds 300,000 to 350,000 clones, with about a tenth as singletons.

Specimen: central memory CD4+ T cells from blood. This TCR was sampled from a man aged 25 to 40 with type 1 diabetes. V usage is TRBV7-9 and J usage is TRBJ2-7; D is possibly TRBD1 (6 bases). The DNA for the CDR3 is TGTGCCAGCTGTGAGCTCCGGGACATATCCTACGAGCAGTACTTC. Protein: CASCELRDISYEQYF.